The next 24 T cell receptor beta chains were all read from a single sample in a study of cytomegalovirus exposure and HLA in healthy donors. Sequencing was performed with immunoSEQ multiplex PCR; in TCRdb, only in-frame clones are kept and a portion is missing. Of 70,000 or so clones listed, 85% to 95% are singletons. Sequencing was carried out using PBMCs. The source is a woman between 18 and 29 years old in good health and CMV-seronegative.

The V gene is TRBV9, the J gene TRBJ1-1; D is ambiguous. Trimming took 1 base from V and 1 from J, leaving 11 bases between them. This CDR3 is built from 15 residues. Per the germline V gene, CDR1 is SGDLS and CDR2 is YYNGEE. In DNA, the CDR3 is TGTGCCAGCAGCGTATCCGGACTGCCGAACACTGAAGCTTTCTTT. Translating gives CASSVSGLPNTEAFF.

The chain has TRBV5-5 and TRBJ2-7; TRBD2 matches 7 bases. CDR3 size: 15 residues. Germline CDR1 SGHKS, CDR2 YYEKEE (reference sequence). The V gene end was trimmed by 0 bases and the J gene end by 8 bases; junction bases not matched to a gene: 11. The CDR3 is CASSLVQASGLKQYF. CDR3 nucleotide sequence: TGTGCCAGCAGCTTGGTACAGGCTAGCGGTCTTAAGCAGTACTTC. Combining the CDR3 with reference TRBV5-5 and TRBJ2-7 gives the whole variable domain DAGVTQSPTHLIKTRGQQVTLRCSPISGHKSVSWYQQVLGQGPQFIFQYYEKEERGRGNFPDRFSARQFPNYSSELNVNALLLGDSALYLCASSLVQASGLKQYFGPGTRLTVT.

This chain joins TRBV29-1 and TRBJ2-1, with 10 bases lining up with TRBD2. Germline V lookup: CDR1 SQVTM, CDR2 ANQGSEA. J was trimmed by 7 bases and V by 7 bases; bases with no gene match: 10. The CDR3 is made up of 14 amino acids. CDR3 sequence: CSACWLAGVNEQFF. In DNA form, the CDR3 reads TGCAGCGCCTGTTGGCTAGCGGGAGTTAATGAGCAGTTCTTC.

CDR3: CASYDTNYEQYF. In DNA, the CDR3 is TGTGCCAGCTACGACACGAACTACGAGCAGTACTTC. This rearrangement joins TRBV27 to TRBJ2-7; no reliable D call. Trimming took off 8 bases at V and 3 bases at J, with 11 bases between the two ends. The germline CDR1 and CDR2 sequences are MNHEY and SMNVEV (reference sequence). CDR3 length: 12 amino acids.

V usage is TRBV2 and J usage is TRBJ1-5; D is possibly TRBD1 (6 bases). This CDR3 spans 15 amino acids. Between the trimmed V and J ends, which lost 6 bases and 0 bases, there was a span of 12 bases. Germline V gene data show CDR1 as SNHLY and CDR2 as FYNNEI. CDR3 sequence reads: CASRGTLPSNQPQHF. The CDR3 region has the DNA TGTGCCAGCAGGGGGACACTTCCTAGCAATCAGCCCCAGCATTTT.

In DNA form, the CDR3 reads TGTGCCACCAGCAGAACAGGATTCGGCTACACCTTC. Encoded protein: CATSRTGFGYTF. The chain joins TRBV15 to TRBJ1-2; a possible D gene is TRBD1 (5 bases). This CDR3 spans 12 amino acids. V was pared by 2 bases and J by 8 bases, with 9 bases between. The germline V gene encodes CDR1 LNHNV and CDR2 YYDKDF (reference sequence).

This chain connects TRBV6-1 to TRBJ1-3; 9 nucleotides agree with TRBD1. This CDR3 contains 19 residues. Germline V gene lookup returns CDR1 MNHNS and CDR2 SASEGT. V dropped 2 bases and J dropped 4; count of bases not matched to a gene: 15. The CDR3 DNA reads as TGTGCCAGCAGTGAAAATCCTCTAGGGACAGGGTTCTTCGGAAACACCATATATTTT. This codes for CASSENPLGTGFFGNTIYF.

The rearrangement joins TRBV18 to TRBJ2-3; the match to TRBD1 covers 8 bases. Germline assignment: CDR1 KGHSH and CDR2 LQKENI. After removal of 3 bases from V and 4 bases from J, the junction contained 6 bases not matched to a gene. This CDR3 region has 15 residues. CDR3 DNA sequence: TGTGCCAGCTCACCCGGACAGGGCCGGGCAGATACGCAGTATTTT. This encodes CASSPGQGRADTQYF.

The genes are TRBV6-1 and TRBJ2-7, with D possibly TRBD1 on 6 matching bases. V dropped 5 bases and J dropped 9 bases, with 20 bases sitting between them. The CDR3 extends over 14 amino acids. Germline V gene sequence: CDR1 MNHNS, CDR2 SASEGT. In DNA, the CDR3 is TGTGCCAGCAGTCGGGACACCCCGCCTCTTCGGCAGTACTTC. Translation gives CASSRDTPPLRQYF.

J is TRBJ2-1 and V is TRBV6-6, with D possibly TRBD2 on 6 matching bases. This CDR3 is built from 14 residues. The germline gives CDR1 MNHNY, CDR2 SVGAGI (reference sequence). The V end was cut by 7 bases, the J end by 8 bases, with 18 bases between. The CDR3 sequence: CASIQPDYKHEQFF. In DNA, the CDR3 is TGTGCCAGCATCCAACCGGACTACAAGCATGAGCAGTTCTTC.

The chain employs TRBV14 and TRBJ2-2, with 9 bases aligning to TRBD2. The CDR3 runs to 16 residues. The V segment lost 2 bases and the J segment 2 bases; nucleotides outside the gene matches: 3. Germline V gene data show CDR1 as SGHDN and CDR2 as FVKESK. CDR3: CASSQRLAANTGELFF. The CDR3 region has the DNA TGTGCCAGCAGCCAAAGACTAGCGGCAAACACCGGGGAGCTGTTTTTT.

The rearrangement links TRBV7-3 to TRBJ2-3, with 10 positions matching TRBD2. V gave up 8 bases and J gave up 6 bases; unmatched junction bases: 14. Germline-derived CDR1 and CDR2 are SGHTA and FQGTGA. The CDR3 has 16 amino acids. Here the CDR3 reads CASPWISGRAPDTQYF. For the CDR3, the DNA is TGTGCCAGCCCATGGATCAGCGGGAGGGCCCCCGATACGCAGTATTTT.

This clone was counted a single time. The genes are TRBV4-1 and TRBJ2-2; TRBD2 might be the D (8 bases). Germline V gives CDR1 MGHRA, CDR2 YSYEKL. This CDR3 has 17 residues. Trimming removed 0 bases from V and 5 bases from J, with 16 bases in between. The CDR3 DNA reads TGCGCCAGCAGCCAAGAGGGACAGATAGCGGGGACCGGGGAGCTGTTTTTT. Translation: CASSQEGQIAGTGELFF.

The chain joins TRBV27 to TRBJ1-1; 7 bases are a match to TRBD1. The CDR3 length is 14 residues. V shed 6 bases and J 1 base; nucleotides not matched to a gene: 5. The germline V gene encodes CDR1 MNHEY and CDR2 SMNVEV (reference sequence). CDR3 residues: CASSHRGPNTEAFF. The CDR3 DNA sequence: TGTGCCAGCAGCCACAGGGGTCCGAACACTGAAGCTTTCTTT.

In this sample, this clone turned up once. V gene TRBV12-2 combines with J gene TRBJ2-3; no check of the table's D call, TRBD2, against the DNA was made. TRBV12-2 is recorded as a pseudogene. This CDR3 is 15 amino acids long. In DNA form, the CDR3 reads TGTGCAAGTCGCTTACTAGCGGGAGGCACAGATACGCAGTATTTT. The encoded protein is CASRLLAGGTDTQYF.

This chain uses TRBV12-2 with TRBJ2-3; the D call TRBD2 from the table was never checked on the DNA. TRBV12-2 is a documented pseudogene. The CDR3 has 15 residues. The CDR3 spells CASRGSGRSTDTQYF. DNA for the CDR3: TGTGCAAGTCGCGGTAGCGGGAGAAGCACAGATACGCAGTATTTT.

The gene calls are TRBV19 and TRBJ1-5; the match to TRBD1 covers 7 bases. The CDR3 has 13 amino acids. Germline V gene data show CDR1 as LNHDA and CDR2 as SQIVND (reference sequence). V shed 5 bases, J shed 6 bases, and the junction held 4 bases outside the gene matches. CDR3 loop: CASSPDRVQPQHF. The CDR3 nucleotides are TGTGCCAGTAGTCCTGACAGGGTTCAGCCCCAGCATTTT. Full variable domain (missing parts from reference TRBV19 and TRBJ1-5): DGGITQSPKYLFRKEGQNVTLSCEQNLNHDAMYWYRQDPGQGLRLIYYSQIVNDFQKGDIAEGYSVSREKKESFPLTVTSAQKNPTAFYLCASSPDRVQPQHFGDGTRLSIL.

This chain uses TRBV10-3 with TRBJ1-4; the D is unclear. V was pared by 6 bases and J by 4 bases, with 12 bases between. The CDR3 extends over 14 amino acids. Germline CDR1 is ENHRY and CDR2 is SYGVKD. The chain's CDR3 is CAISSGQNNEKLFF. The CDR3 nucleotides are TGTGCCATCAGCTCTGGGCAGAATAATGAAAAACTGTTTTTT.

The chain carries TRBV5-6 and TRBJ1-2; 7 bases align to TRBD1. J was trimmed by 4 bases and V by 1 base; bases with no gene match: 7. Germline V CDR1 and CDR2: SGHDT, YYEEEE. The CDR3 spans 15 residues. The CDR3 here is CASSLWRQGIYGYTF. CDR3 DNA: TGTGCCAGCAGCTTGTGGCGACAGGGTATCTATGGCTACACCTTC.

This chain links TRBV6-1 with TRBJ2-7, with TRBD1 identical over 9 bases. There are 15 residues in the CDR3. With V trimmed by 4 bases and J by 4 bases, 8 bases remained unmatched. Germline V gene lookup returns CDR1 MNHNS and CDR2 SASEGT. CDR3 in DNA: TGTGCCAGCAGTGTACGCGGGGGACAGGGATACGAGCAGTACTTC. This encodes CASSVRGGQGYEQYF.

This sequence joins TRBV9 and TRBJ2-7; TRBD1 agrees at 9 bases. CDR1 is SGDLS and CDR2 is YYNGEE in the germline V gene. The CDR3 is 14 amino acids. J gave up 2 bases and V 0 bases, and 0 bases lay outside the gene matches. DNA for the CDR3: TGTGCCAGCAGCGTAGGGGACAGGGCCTACGAGCAGTACTTC. It translates to CASSVGDRAYEQYF.

V gene TRBV4-1 combines with J gene TRBJ2-7; D possibly corresponds to TRBD2 (5 bases). The V and J ends lost 0 bases and 2 bases respectively, with 11 bases between them. CDR3 length equals 15 residues. Germline V gene lookup returns CDR1 MGHRA and CDR2 YSYEKL. Written as DNA, the CDR3 is TGCGCCAGCAGCCAAGAGTGGGAGCGTACCTACGAGCAGTACTTC. Protein product: CASSQEWERTYEQYF.

This clone has only one observation. The chain couples TRBV18 to TRBJ2-1; the match to TRBD2 covers 8 bases. CDR1 is KGHSH, CDR2 LQKENI, per germline. The CDR3 runs to 15 residues. J was trimmed by 6 bases and V by 3 bases; bases with no gene match: 7. The CDR3 is CASSPGTRGANEQFF. CDR3 coding DNA: TGTGCCAGCTCACCCGGGACTAGAGGGGCCAATGAGCAGTTCTTC.

The chain links TRBV2 to TRBJ2-1; perhaps TRBD2 as D (6 bases). There are 13 residues in the CDR3. Trimming left V 11 bases short and J 5 bases short, with 16 bases between. Germline V gene data show CDR1 as SNHLY and CDR2 as FYNNEI. CDR3 amino acids: CAGSREHDNEQFF. DNA for the CDR3: TGTGCCGGGTCCCGGGAGCACGACAATGAGCAGTTCTTC.